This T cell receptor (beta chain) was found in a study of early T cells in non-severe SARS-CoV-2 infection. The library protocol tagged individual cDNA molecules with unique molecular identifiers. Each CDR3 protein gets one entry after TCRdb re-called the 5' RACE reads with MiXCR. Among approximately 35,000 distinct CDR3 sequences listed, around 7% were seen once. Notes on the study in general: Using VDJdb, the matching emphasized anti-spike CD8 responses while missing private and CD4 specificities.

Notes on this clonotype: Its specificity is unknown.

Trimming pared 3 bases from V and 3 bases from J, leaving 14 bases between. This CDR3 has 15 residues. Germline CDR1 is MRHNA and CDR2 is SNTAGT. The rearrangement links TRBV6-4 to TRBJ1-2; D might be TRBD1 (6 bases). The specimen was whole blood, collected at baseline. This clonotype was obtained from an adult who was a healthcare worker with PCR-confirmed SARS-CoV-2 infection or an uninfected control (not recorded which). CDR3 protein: CASSDPARGDYGYTF. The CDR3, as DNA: TGTGCCAGCAGTGATCCCGCCAGGGGCGACTATGGCTACACCTTC.